The clone carrying this T cell receptor beta chain has only a few counts. Its specificity is not known. Full-length variable regions came from constant-region reverse primers plus semi-nested Nested Universal Primer A PCR. MiXCR was run by TCRdb on the 5' RACE reads, yielding one entry per CDR3 protein. The sample shows some 45,000 distinct CDR3 sequences, 25% to 30% of them seen only once. The CDR3 is 12 residues long. Germline CDR1 reads MNHEY; CDR2 reads SVGAGI. Trimming shortened V by 8 bases and J by 5 bases, and 12 bases separated the two germline ends. Purified naive CD4+ T cells were depleted of CD25+ Tregs. Notes on the study in general: Tumor Tregs overlapped most with tumor, then blood, naive CD4+ cells.

The clonotype originates from a female donor with breast cancer. Sequencing was done on a sample of naive CD4+ T cells sorted from blood. Subset defined: naive CD4+ T cells, CD4+CD45RA+CD25-. The V gene is TRBV6-5, the J gene TRBJ2-5; tentatively, D is TRBD2 (6 bases). The CDR3 DNA reads TGTGCCAGCTCCGGGGGTTTTGAGACCCAGTACTTC. Protein product: CASSGGFETQYF.